Following are 10 T cell receptor beta chains from one sample sequenced in a study of cytomegalovirus exposure and HLA in healthy donors. This PCR relied on a set of 60 Vbeta primers and 13 Jbeta primers. This table comes from immunoSEQ multiplex PCR, and its TCRdb copy is limited to in-frame clones, with some not included. The sample includes about 300,000 clones, more than 80% seen only once; the top ten take less than 4.5%. Input material: PBMCs. The receptor source for this set is a man aged 40-49 years in good health and CMV-seropositive.

V and J are TRBV27 and TRBJ2-2; tentative D call: TRBD2 (5 bases). In germline, CDR1 is MNHEY, CDR2 SMNVEV (reference sequence). V was trimmed by 0 bases and J by 4 bases, leaving 15 bases between them. This CDR3 is 17 amino acids long. The CDR3 DNA sequence: TGTGCCAGCAGTTTATCTAGTGGACTCCTGTTCACCGGGGAGCTGTTTTTT. The encoded protein is CASSLSSGLLFTGELFF.

This chain joins TRBV28 and TRBJ1-3; D possibly corresponds to TRBD1 (5 bases). The V end lost 6 bases, the J end lost 0 bases, and 18 bases lay between the germline ends. The CDR3 loop spans 17 amino acids. CDR1 MDHEN and CDR2 SYDVKM come from the germline V gene. Written as DNA, the CDR3 is TGTGCCAGCAGAGCATCAGGGAAGGGGCGCTCTGGAAACACCATATATTTT. This codes for CASRASGKGRSGNTIYF.

The rearrangement links TRBV19 to TRBJ2-4, with 9 positions matching TRBD2. The J segment lost 2 bases and the V segment lost 0 bases, leaving 5 bases of the junction unmatched. CDR3 length equals 17 residues. Germline CDR1 and CDR2: LNHDA and SQIVND (reference sequence). CDR3 DNA: TGTGCCAGTAGTATAGATCGGGCTAGCGGGACCAAAAACATTCAGTACTTC. This translates into CASSIDRASGTKNIQYF.

J is TRBJ1-2 and V is TRBV7-2; D is undetermined. The CDR3 has 15 residues. Germline V CDR1 and CDR2: SGHTA, FQGNSA. V lost 5 bases, J lost 1 base, and 14 bases lay in between. The CDR3 nucleotides are TGTGCCAGCAGCCCAAATGAGGTGGTTAACTATGGCTACACCTTC. Translated: CASSPNEVVNYGYTF.

The CDR3 coding sequence is TGTGCCAGCAGCTCCCCGGGGGGCGGGAGTTCTAGAGAGACCCAGTACTTC. Translation: CASSSPGGGSSRETQYF. The chain has TRBV7-2 and TRBJ2-5; tentatively, D is TRBD2 (7 bases). CDR1 is SGHTA, CDR2 FQGNSA, per germline. Trimming left V 4 bases short and J 4 bases short, with 22 bases between. This CDR3 contains 17 residues.

This chain joins TRBV20-1 and TRBJ1-1, with no clear D. Trimming took off 6 bases at V and 1 base at J, with 3 bases between the two ends. CDR1 is DFQATT and CDR2 is SNEGSKA in the germline V gene (reference sequence). The CDR3 is made up of 10 amino acids. The CDR3 coding sequence is TGCAGTGCCTCGAACACTGAAGCTTTCTTT. The encoded protein is CSASNTEAFF.

This chain connects TRBV9 to TRBJ2-1, with 8 bases identical to TRBD2. The germline CDR1 and CDR2 sequences are SGDLS and YYNGEE. V dropped 0 bases and J dropped 7; count of bases not matched to a gene: 3. The CDR3 contains 14 residues. CDR3 nucleotides: TGTGCCAGCAGCGTAGGGCCTAGCGGGAATGAGCAGTTCTTC. Protein product: CASSVGPSGNEQFF.

This clone was picked up a small number of times. The chain employs TRBV28 and TRBJ2-3; 8 bases are shared with TRBD1. V lost 11 bases and J lost 2; bases outside the gene matches: 6. CDR3 length: 13 residues. The germline V gene has CDR1 MDHEN and CDR2 SYDVKM. The CDR3 coding sequence is TGTGCCGTACGACAGGGGTACACAGATACGCAGTATTTT. Its translation: CAVRQGYTDTQYF.

This clone was seen a few times. J is TRBJ1-5 and V is TRBV2, with D unclear. The CDR3 is 16 residues long. Germline-derived CDR1 and CDR2 are SNHLY and FYNNEI. V lost 3 bases and J lost 0, with 12 bases in between. The CDR3 sequence: CASSDPATYSNQPQHF. CDR3 in DNA: TGTGCCAGCAGTGACCCGGCGACTTATAGCAATCAGCCCCAGCATTTT.

This clone was found a few times. The chain joins TRBV2 to TRBJ2-7, with TRBD2 identical over 8 bases. Trimming cost V 6 bases and J 0 bases; bases outside gene matches: 7. This CDR3 is 15 amino acids long. Germline V CDR1 and CDR2: SNHLY, FYNNEI. In DNA form, the CDR3 reads TGTGCCAGCAGGGACACTAGCGGACCCTCCTACGAGCAGTACTTC. Its translation is CASRDTSGPSYEQYF.